The 17 T cell receptor beta chains reported below all come from one sample, sequenced in a study of blood T cells in healthy people across ages (dated by TCRdb to between 2015 and 2016). The receptor library was made with 5' RACE. This sample was sequenced with an Illumina HiSeq 2500. A second PCR of roughly 7 to 12 cycles was performed with a sample-barcoded 5' primer and a J-beta primer mix. The public reads were quality trimmed at Q25 with fastp and then assembled into clones with MiXCR by TCRdb, keeping productive beta chains. Every distinct CDR3 protein forms one entry, paired with its most common genes and DNA. The sample table lists more than 1 million distinct CDR3 sequences, around 45% of them with a count of one. The ten largest clones represent under 20% of the sample. The specimen was blood. These receptors were taken from a woman aged 55 to 70 in good health.

The chain couples TRBV11-2 to TRBJ2-1, with D possibly TRBD2 on 6 matching bases. The CDR3 contains 16 residues. Trimming took 7 bases from V and 4 from J, leaving 20 bases between them. Germline V gives CDR1 SGHAT, CDR2 FQNNGV. The DNA for the CDR3 is TGTGCCAGCACCCAGTACGGGGGACCACCGTACAATGAGCAGTTCTTC. Its translation: CASTQYGGPPYNEQFF.

This clonotype was seen at least ten times. V gene TRBV20-1 combines with J gene TRBJ2-5; no firm D call. Germline CDR1 DFQATT, CDR2 SNEGSKA (reference sequence). This CDR3 contains 13 residues. Trimming took off 3 bases at V and 5 bases at J, with 13 bases between the two ends. The CDR3 is CSASLLVGETQYF. In DNA, the CDR3 is TGCAGTGCTAGTTTGCTAGTTGGCGAGACCCAGTACTTC.

The CDR3 DNA is TGTGCCAGCAGCCATGCGAATGGGGGGGAGCTGTTTTTT. It yields the protein CASSHANGGELFF. The chain combines TRBV14 with TRBJ2-2; D uncertain. The CDR3 contains 13 residues. Germline V gene data show CDR1 as SGHDN and CDR2 as FVKESK. Trimming shortened V by 3 bases and J by 8 bases, and 10 bases separated the two germline ends.

This clonotype was counted only a few times. The chain is built from TRBV20-1 and TRBJ2-3; TRBD2 is a possible D gene (5 bases). Germline loops: CDR1 DFQATT, CDR2 SNEGSKA (reference sequence). V dropped 1 base and J dropped 5 bases, with 19 bases sitting between them. The CDR3 is made up of 16 amino acids. The CDR3 loop is CSARALYSGSGDTQYF. The CDR3 region has the DNA TGCAGTGCTAGAGCCCTCTACAGTGGGAGTGGAGATACGCAGTATTTT.

Note on this clonotype: Sequence at one end of the junction differs from germline and may be a read error. The chain couples TRBV4-1 to TRBJ1-6; D may be TRBD1 (5 bases). The germline CDR1 and CDR2 sequences are MGHRA and YSYEKL. The CDR3 runs to 16 residues. The CDR3 DNA reads as TGCGCCAGCAGCCAAGATATGGACACTGATAATTCGCCCCTCCACTTT. This sequence encodes CASSQDMDTDNSPLHF.

The genes are TRBV2 and TRBJ1-2; TRBD1 matches 8 bases. The length of the CDR3 is 14 residues. In germline, CDR1 is SNHLY, CDR2 FYNNEI. With 8 bases clipped from V and 2 bases from J, the junction kept 7 bases outside the gene matches. CDR3 residues: CASLRTGWNYGYTF. In nucleotides, the CDR3 is TGTGCCAGCCTCCGGACAGGGTGGAACTATGGCTACACCTTC.

This clonotype was counted ten times or more. The chain links TRBV5-1 to TRBJ2-5, with a possible D match to TRBD1 (5 bases). The CDR3 covers 14 residues. From germline, CDR1 is SGHRS and CDR2 YFSETQ. Trimming took 5 bases from V and 0 from J, leaving 11 bases between them. CDR3 bases: TGCGCCAGCAGTCCCGACAGAAACCAAGAGACCCAGTACTTC. This codes for CASSPDRNQETQYF.

This clonotype was detected a few times. The rearrangement joins TRBV20-1 to TRBJ1-5; D uncertain. This CDR3 spans 13 amino acids. The V gene lost 5 bases and the J gene lost 8 bases, with 16 bases spanning the gap. In germline, CDR1 is DFQATT, CDR2 SNEGSKA (reference sequence). CDR3 DNA: TGCAGTGCTCGTGATTCGGGCGCGGAGCCCCAGCATTTT. Protein sequence: CSARDSGAEPQHF.

The chain links TRBV6-5 to TRBJ2-5, with 8 bases identical to TRBD1. CDR1 is MNHEY and CDR2 is SVGAGI in the germline V gene. The CDR3 totals 13 residues. V lost 6 bases, J lost 4 bases, and 4 bases stayed unmatched. This chain's CDR3 is CASSRTGLETQYF. The CDR3 DNA sequence: TGTGCCAGCAGCAGGACAGGGTTAGAGACCCAGTACTTC.

The chain employs TRBV7-8 and TRBJ2-5; D not certain. The length of the CDR3 is 15 residues. Germline V gene lookup returns CDR1 SGHVS and CDR2 FQNEAQ. Trimming removed 4 bases at V and 3 bases at J, with 15 bases between. CDR3 DNA: TGTGCCAGCAGCTCCGCCCTTCTCGTGGAAGAGACCCAGTACTTC. This codes for CASSSALLVEETQYF.

This clonotype was observed a single time. The junction shows a germline mismatch at one end, possibly a read error. V usage is TRBV27 and J usage is TRBJ2-1, with 9 nucleotides matching TRBD2. Looked up from germline, CDR1 is MNHEY and CDR2 is SMNVEV (reference sequence). The CDR3 runs to 18 residues. DNA of the CDR3: TGTGCCAGCAGTTTAGCGATACAGGGACTAGCTCTCTTCAATGAGCAGCTCTTC. Protein: CASSLAIQGLALFNEQLF.

The rearrangement joins TRBV5-1 to TRBJ2-1, with 8 nucleotides matching TRBD2. The germline gives CDR1 SGHRS, CDR2 YFSETQ. CDR3 length: 15 amino acids. Unmatched junction bases numbered 3, after V lost 2 bases and J lost 2 bases. The CDR3 region has the DNA TGCGCCAGCAGCTTTGGCGGGAGGCCCTACAATGAGCAGTTCTTC. This gives the protein CASSFGGRPYNEQFF.

Only a few counts were recorded for this clonotype. V and J are TRBV7-8 and TRBJ2-4; weak D call: TRBD1 (5 bases). The CDR3 consists of 16 residues. V lost 3 bases and J 6 bases, leaving 18 bases between the germline ends. Germline V CDR1 and CDR2: SGHVS, FQNEAQ. Here the CDR3 DNA reads TGTGCCAGCAGCTTCCAAGTGTCCGACAGATTAAACATTCAGTACTTC. Translating it yields CASSFQVSDRLNIQYF.

The gene calls are TRBV20-1 and TRBJ1-2; D is perhaps TRBD1 (5 bases). Germline-derived CDR1 and CDR2 are DFQATT and SNEGSKA (reference sequence). Trimming removed 6 bases at V and 6 bases at J, with 14 bases between. CDR3 length: 12 amino acids. DNA of the CDR3: TGCAGTGCCCATAAGGGGCAGGATGGCTACACCTTC. Protein sequence: CSAHKGQDGYTF.

The chain links TRBV4-1 to TRBJ2-5, with a weak D call TRBD1 (6 bases). V lost 1 base to trimming and J lost 1 base, with 10 bases between them. The CDR3 loop spans 15 amino acids. Germline V gene lookup returns CDR1 MGHRA and CDR2 YSYEKL. CDR3 region: CASSQVGTTQETQYF. As DNA, the CDR3 is TGCGCCAGCAGCCAAGTCGGGACAACCCAAGAGACCCAGTACTTC.

The chain joins TRBV20-1 to TRBJ1-5, with D possibly matching TRBD1 (6 bases). V gave up 4 bases and J gave up 0 bases, with 13 bases separating them. Germline V gives CDR1 DFQATT, CDR2 SNEGSKA (reference sequence). The length of the CDR3 is 15 residues. The CDR3 protein is CSAKQGGNSNQPQHF. CDR3 in DNA: TGCAGTGCTAAACAAGGGGGTAATAGCAATCAGCCCCAGCATTTT.

The chain links TRBV6-5 to TRBJ1-2, with TRBD1 as a possible D gene (5 bases). CDR1 and CDR2 from the germline V gene are MNHEY and SVGAGI. This CDR3 has 16 amino acids. The V and J ends lost 0 bases and 6 bases respectively, with 17 bases between them. DNA of the CDR3: TGTGCCAGCAGTTACTCGATTACAGGTTCTAAGGATGGCTACACCTTC. Translating gives CASSYSITGSKDGYTF.